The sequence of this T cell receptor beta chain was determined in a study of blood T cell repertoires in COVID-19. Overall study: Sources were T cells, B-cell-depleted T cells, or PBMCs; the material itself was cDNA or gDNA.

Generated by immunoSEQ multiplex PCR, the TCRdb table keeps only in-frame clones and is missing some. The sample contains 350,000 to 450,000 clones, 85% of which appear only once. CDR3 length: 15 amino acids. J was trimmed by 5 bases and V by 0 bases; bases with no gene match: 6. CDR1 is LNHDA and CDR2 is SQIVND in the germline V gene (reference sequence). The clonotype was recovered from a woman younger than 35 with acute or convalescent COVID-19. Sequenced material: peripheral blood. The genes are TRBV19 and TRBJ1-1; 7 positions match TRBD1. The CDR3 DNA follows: TGTGCCAGTAGTATAGACCCCGACAGGGCAACTGAAGCTTTCTTT. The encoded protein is CASSIDPDRATEAFF. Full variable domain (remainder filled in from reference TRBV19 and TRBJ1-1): DGGITQSPKYLFRKEGQNVTLSCEQNLNHDAMYWYRQDPGQGLRLIYYSQIVNDFQKGDIAEGYSVSREKKESFPLTVTSAQKNPTAFYLCASSIDPDRATEAFFGQGTRLTVV.